This TCR beta chain comes out of a study of T-cell reconstitution after alpha-beta-depleted transplantation in children. In this sample, this clonotype turned up many times. Its antigen remains unidentified. Study-wide results and caveats: Reportedly, only several hundred clones from non-depleted graft cells drove alpha-beta T-cell counts at about two months.

As it was prepared, the TCRbeta library received unique molecular identifiers. TCRdb reprocessed the PCR reads via MiXCR and lists one record per CDR3 protein. The table records 500,000 or so distinct CDR3 sequences, 9.5% to 12% of them present only once. Germline CDR1 is SGHRS and CDR2 is YFSETQ. The CDR3 runs 15 residues. The V gene lost 4 bases and the J gene lost 2 bases, with 14 bases spanning the gap. This receptor was identified in a female patient aged 2-9 years who had a stem cell transplant for aplastic anemia, so the T cells may come from the graft donor. The sample in question was PBMCs, mostly from graft donor cells, obtained 180 days after TCRalphabeta/CD19-depleted stem cell transplant. This chain connects TRBV5-1 to TRBJ2-3; D call uncertain. The CDR3 DNA is TGCGCCAGCAGCCTGGACCTAGGAGACACAGATACGCAGTATTTT. Translation gives CASSLDLGDTDTQYF.